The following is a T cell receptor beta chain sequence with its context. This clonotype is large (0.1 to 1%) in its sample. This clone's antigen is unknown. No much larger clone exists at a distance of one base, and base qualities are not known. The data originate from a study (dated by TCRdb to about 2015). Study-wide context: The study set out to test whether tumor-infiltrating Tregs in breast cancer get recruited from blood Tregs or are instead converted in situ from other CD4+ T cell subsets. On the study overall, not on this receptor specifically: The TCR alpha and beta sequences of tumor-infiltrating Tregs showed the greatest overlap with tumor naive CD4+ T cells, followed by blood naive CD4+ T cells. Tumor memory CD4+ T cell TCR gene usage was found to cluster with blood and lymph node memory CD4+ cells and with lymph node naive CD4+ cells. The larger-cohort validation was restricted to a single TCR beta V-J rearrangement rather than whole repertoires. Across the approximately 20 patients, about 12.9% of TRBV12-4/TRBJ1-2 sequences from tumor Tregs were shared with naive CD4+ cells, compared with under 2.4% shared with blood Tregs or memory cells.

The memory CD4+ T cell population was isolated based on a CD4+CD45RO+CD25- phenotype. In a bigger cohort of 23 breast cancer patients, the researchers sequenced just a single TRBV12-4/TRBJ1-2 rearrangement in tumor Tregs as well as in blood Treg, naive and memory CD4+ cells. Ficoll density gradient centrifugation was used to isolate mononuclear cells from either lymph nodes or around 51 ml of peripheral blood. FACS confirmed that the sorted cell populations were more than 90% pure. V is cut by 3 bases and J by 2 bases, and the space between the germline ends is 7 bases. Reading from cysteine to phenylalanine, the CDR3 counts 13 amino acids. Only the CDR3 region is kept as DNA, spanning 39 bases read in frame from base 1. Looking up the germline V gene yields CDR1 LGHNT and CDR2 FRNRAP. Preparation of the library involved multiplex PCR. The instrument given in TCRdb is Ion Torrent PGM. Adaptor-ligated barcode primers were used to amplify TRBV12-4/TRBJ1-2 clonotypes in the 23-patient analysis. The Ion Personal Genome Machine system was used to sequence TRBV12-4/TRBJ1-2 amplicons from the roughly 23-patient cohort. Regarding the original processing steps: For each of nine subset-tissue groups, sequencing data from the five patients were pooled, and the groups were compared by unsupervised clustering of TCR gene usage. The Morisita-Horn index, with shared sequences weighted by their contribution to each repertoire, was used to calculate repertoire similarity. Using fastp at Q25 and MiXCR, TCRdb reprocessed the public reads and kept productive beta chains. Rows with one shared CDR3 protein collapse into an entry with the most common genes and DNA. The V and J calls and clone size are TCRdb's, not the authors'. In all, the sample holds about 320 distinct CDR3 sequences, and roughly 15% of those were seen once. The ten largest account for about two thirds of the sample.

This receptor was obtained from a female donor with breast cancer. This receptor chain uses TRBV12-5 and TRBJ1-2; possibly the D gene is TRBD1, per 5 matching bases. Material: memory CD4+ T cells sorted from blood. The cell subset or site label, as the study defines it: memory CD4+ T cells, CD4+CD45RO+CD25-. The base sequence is TGTGCTAGTGGTTTCCCAGGGAACTATGGCTACACCTTC. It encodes CASGFPGNYGYTF.